These 23 T cell receptor beta chains were all obtained from the same sample, sequenced in a study of shared clonotypes between healthy human individuals. Sequencing used immunoSEQ multiplex PCR; TCRdb keeps in-frame clones, though not all of them. The profile shows 2.5 million or so clones, approximately 92% of them singletons. The material sequenced was naive CD4+ T cells sorted from blood. The subset denotes: CD45RA+ positively selected. The receptors here all came from a man between 18 and 29 years old in good health.

The V and J genes are TRBV5-4 and TRBJ2-3; 9 nucleotides match TRBD1. With 5 bases clipped from V and 5 bases from J, the junction kept 9 bases outside the gene matches. The CDR3 extends over 15 amino acids. Per germline, CDR1 SGHNT and CDR2 YYREEE (reference sequence). DNA for the CDR3: TGTGCCAGCAGGACAACCGGGACAGGGATAGATACGCAGTATTTT. Protein sequence: CASRTTGTGIDTQYF.

This clone occurred a few times. Other DNA sequences of this sample code for an identical CDR3. This chain connects TRBV14 to TRBJ1-6; D unresolved. The CDR3 loop spans 13 amino acids. The ends were cut back, 3 bases at V and 9 bases at J, with 9 bases in the middle. Per the germline V gene, CDR1 is SGHDN and CDR2 is FVKESK. In DNA form, the CDR3 reads TGTGCCAGCAGCCAGACTGGCGGTTCACCCCTCCACTTT. It specifies CASSQTGGSPLHF.

The V call is TRBV30, the J call TRBJ1-6; D gene uncertain. Germline V gene data show CDR1 as GTSNPN and CDR2 as SVGIG (reference sequence). Trimming took 3 bases from V and 7 from J, leaving 16 bases between them. The CDR3 length is 15 residues. As DNA, the CDR3 is TGTGCCTGGAGGACGGGGATTTTACCAAATTCACCCCTCCACTTT. Residues: CAWRTGILPNSPLHF. The complete variable domain, with remaining parts taken from reference TRBV30 and TRBJ1-6, reads SQTIHQWPATLVQPVGSPLSLECTVEGTSNPNLYWYRQAAGRGLQLLFYSVGIGQISSEVPQNLSASRPQDRQFILSSKKLLLSDSGFYLCAWRTGILPNSPLHFGNGTRLTVT.

This sequence joins TRBV11-2 and TRBJ2-5; the D call may be TRBD1 or TRBD2 (6 bases each). CDR3 length equals 12 residues. Germline lookup yields CDR1 SGHAT and CDR2 FQNNGV. The V and J ends lost 11 bases and 5 bases respectively, with 15 bases between them. The CDR3 nucleotides read TGTGCCGGCAACAGGGACTCGGAGACCCAGTACTTC. Encoded protein: CAGNRDSETQYF. The full variable domain, with the rest looked up from reference TRBV11-2 and TRBJ2-5, is EAGVAQSPRYKIIEKRQSVAFWCNPISGHATLYWYQQILGQGPKLLIQFQNNGVVDDSQLPKDRFSAERLKGVDSTLKIQPAKLEDSAVYLCAGNRDSETQYFGPGTRLLVL.

The chain recombines TRBV19 with TRBJ2-5, with 12 bases fitting TRBD1. The germline V gene encodes CDR1 LNHDA and CDR2 SQIVND (reference sequence). Losses at the gene ends were 6 bases for V and 5 bases for J; bases not matched to a gene: 7. The CDR3 contains 15 residues. CDR3 in amino acids: CASSGTGGAGETQYF. As DNA, the CDR3 is TGTGCCAGTAGCGGGACAGGGGGCGCCGGTGAGACCCAGTACTTC.

This clone has a single count. For the CDR3, the DNA is TGTGCCAGCAAACTAGGACTAGCGGGACGGGATACGCAGTATTTT. Protein: CASKLGLAGRDTQYF. The rearrangement uses TRBV5-6 and TRBJ2-3; TRBD2 matches at 12 bases. Germline lookup yields CDR1 SGHDT and CDR2 YYEEEE. V gave up 6 bases and J gave up 6 bases; unmatched junction bases: 8. This CDR3 is built from 15 residues.

CDR3 in amino acids: CASSLGQQGGLREQYF. The CDR3 bases are TGTGCCAGCAGCCTTGGACAGCAGGGAGGCCTACGAGAGCAGTACTTC. This chain links TRBV11-3 with TRBJ2-7; D is tentatively TRBD1 or TRBD2 (6 bases each). V was shortened by 5 bases and J by 7 bases, with 24 bases between the two germline ends. CDR1 is SGHNT, CDR2 YENEEA, per germline. The CDR3 runs to 16 residues.

The chain recombines TRBV21-1 with TRBJ1-2. TRBV21-1 is a pseudogene locus. This CDR3 spans 14 amino acids. CDR3 region: CASSKVFGPRGYTF. The CDR3 bases are TGTGCCAGCAGCAAAGTATTTGGCCCTCGGGGCTACACCTTC.

The rearrangement joins TRBV11-2 to TRBJ1-2; D is uncertain. Trimming stripped 5 bases from V and 4 bases from J, with 17 bases between. The CDR3 is 15 residues long. From germline, CDR1 is SGHAT and CDR2 FQNNGV. The CDR3 is CASSLLSTASYGYTF. CDR3 DNA: TGTGCCAGCAGCCTACTGAGTACGGCTTCCTATGGCTACACCTTC. Using reference TRBV11-2 and TRBJ1-2 for the parts outside the CDR3, the full variable domain is EAGVAQSPRYKIIEKRQSVAFWCNPISGHATLYWYQQILGQGPKLLIQFQNNGVVDDSQLPKDRFSAERLKGVDSTLKIQPAKLEDSAVYLCASSLLSTASYGYTFGSGTRLTVV.

This rearrangement joins TRBV5-6 to TRBJ2-3; possibly TRBD2 for D (7 bases). The CDR3 is 13 residues long. Germline lookup yields CDR1 SGHDT and CDR2 YYEEEE. The V end lost 7 bases, the J end lost 2 bases, and 11 bases lay between the germline ends. Written as DNA, the CDR3 is TGTGCCAGCGGGGGGGCCAACACAGATACGCAGTATTTT. It yields the protein CASGGANTDTQYF. The full variable domain, in which reference TRBV5-6 and TRBJ2-3 provide the parts outside the CDR3, is DAGVTQSPTHLIKTRGQQVTLRCSPKSGHDTVSWYQQALGQGPQFIFQYYEEEERQRGNFPDRFSGHQFPNYSSELNVNALLLGDSALYLCASGGANTDTQYFGPGTRLTVL.

The V call is TRBV7-2, the J call TRBJ2-3; D remains unclear. The length of the CDR3 is 11 residues. V was shortened by 5 bases and J by 7 bases, with 7 bases between the two germline ends. Per the germline V gene, CDR1 is SGHTA and CDR2 is FQGNSA. Here the CDR3 DNA reads TGTGCCAGCAGCGCCTCTAATACGCAGTATTTT. It is translated as CASSASNTQYF.

CDR3 sequence (DNA): TGTGCCAGCAGCTTGTATGGGACAGGGGGACGAGCCGGGGAGCTGTTTTTT. Translated, it gives CASSLYGTGGRAGELFF. J is TRBJ2-2 and V is TRBV5-6; 11 nucleotides agree with TRBD1. V was clipped by 1 base and J by 6 bases; unmatched bases: 8. Germline V gene lookup returns CDR1 SGHDT and CDR2 YYEEEE. The CDR3 has 17 residues.

The sample holds one count of this clone. The chain carries TRBV11-2 and TRBJ2-1, with TRBD1 matching over 7 bases. The CDR3 contains 14 residues. The trim removed 7 bases at V and 4 bases at J, leaving 7 bases unmatched. Germline V gene sequence: CDR1 SGHAT, CDR2 FQNNGV. The CDR3 loop is CASNPLGQYNEQFF. As DNA, the CDR3 is TGTGCCAGCAACCCTCTGGGACAGTACAATGAGCAGTTCTTC.

The V gene is TRBV5-1, the J gene TRBJ1-3, with D perhaps TRBD1 (5 bases). V dropped 3 bases and J dropped 4 bases, with 11 bases sitting between them. Germline V gives CDR1 SGHRS, CDR2 YFSETQ. The CDR3 contains 14 residues. CDR3 coding DNA: TGCGCCAGCAGCTCTGGGGCTCTCGGAAACACCATATATTTT. This gives the protein CASSSGALGNTIYF. Full variable domain (rest looked up from reference TRBV5-1 and TRBJ1-3): KAGVTQTPRYLIKTRGQQVTLSCSPISGHRSVSWYQQTPGQGLQFLFEYFSETQRNKGNFPGRFSGRQFSNSRSEMNVSTLELGDSALYLCASSSGALGNTIYFGEGSWLTVV.

V is TRBV5-1 and J is TRBJ2-1; 9 nucleotides match TRBD1. V shed 5 bases, J shed 6 bases, and the junction held 9 bases outside the gene matches. Germline V gene data show CDR1 as SGHRS and CDR2 as YFSETQ. The length of the CDR3 is 15 residues. CDR3 nucleotides: TGCGCCAGCAGGGGCGGGACAGGGCCCCTCAATGAGCAGTTCTTC. As protein: CASRGGTGPLNEQFF. The complete variable domain, with remaining parts taken from reference TRBV5-1 and TRBJ2-1, reads KAGVTQTPRYLIKTRGQQVTLSCSPISGHRSVSWYQQTPGQGLQFLFEYFSETQRNKGNFPGRFSGRQFSNSRSEMNVSTLELGDSALYLCASRGGTGPLNEQFFGPGTRLTVL.

This chain joins TRBV5-6 and TRBJ2-3; D is unclear. The germline V gene encodes CDR1 SGHDT and CDR2 YYEEEE. V was trimmed by 2 bases and J by 3 bases, leaving 7 bases between them. The CDR3 consists of 13 residues. CDR3 sequence reads: CASSFVKTDTQYF. The CDR3 region has the DNA TGTGCCAGCAGCTTCGTGAAGACAGATACGCAGTATTTT.

V gene TRBV5-4 combines with J gene TRBJ1-1; D is unclear. V gave up 0 bases and J gave up 0 bases, with 12 bases separating them. Germline values: CDR1 SGHNT, CDR2 YYREEE (reference sequence). The CDR3 is made up of 16 amino acids. The CDR3 sequence: CASSLDGSTMNTEAFF. CDR3 DNA: TGTGCCAGCAGCTTGGATGGGTCCACAATGAACACTGAAGCTTTCTTT.

In regard to this clone: This sample includes further DNA sequences coding for the same CDR3. The V gene is TRBV2, the J gene TRBJ2-7, with TRBD1 matching 9 bases. Germline V lookup: CDR1 SNHLY, CDR2 FYNNEI. CDR3 length equals 14 residues. V shed 6 bases, J shed 2 bases, and the junction held 5 bases outside the gene matches. The CDR3 nucleotides are TGTGCCAGCAGCAGAGACAGGGGGGCCTACGAGCAGTACTTC. This encodes CASSRDRGAYEQYF.

For the CDR3, the DNA is TGTGCCAGCAGTGGGCTAGCGGGACCCTACAATGAGCAGTTCTTC. Translated, it gives CASSGLAGPYNEQFF. This chain links TRBV6-7 with TRBJ2-1; 9 bases match TRBD2. TRBV6-7 has ORF status, its function being uncertain. CDR3 length equals 15 residues. J was trimmed by 2 bases and V by 5 bases; bases with no gene match: 4.

This clone was found once. The CDR3 reads CASSFSGYTGELFF. The CDR3 DNA sequence: TGCGCCAGCAGCTTTTCAGGATACACCGGGGAGCTGTTTTTT. The chain joins TRBV5-1 to TRBJ2-2; no reliable D call. CDR3 length: 14 residues. Germline V CDR1 and CDR2: SGHRS, YFSETQ. The V end was cut by 2 bases, the J end by 3 bases, with 8 bases between.

This clone was seen a few times. Sequence at one end of the junction differs from germline and may be a read error. The V and J genes are TRBV20-1 and TRBJ1-1; 11 bases line up with TRBD1. The germline CDR1 and CDR2 sequences are DFQATT and SNEGSKA (reference sequence). This CDR3 comprises 10 residues. The CDR3 DNA follows: TGCAGTGCTAGGGGACAGGGGGAAATATTT. Translating gives CSARGQGEIF.

The chain couples TRBV18 to TRBJ1-6; D unresolved. V lost 3 bases and J lost 5, with 5 bases in between. Germline CDR1 and CDR2: KGHSH and LQKENI. The CDR3 loop spans 13 amino acids. The CDR3 sequence: CASSPFDNSPLHF. The DNA for the CDR3 is TGTGCCAGCTCACCCTTCGATAATTCACCCCTCCACTTT.

V and J are TRBV27 and TRBJ1-2; D is ambiguous. V lost 3 bases to trimming and J lost 9 bases, with 8 bases between them. This CDR3 is built from 11 residues. Germline CDR1 MNHEY, CDR2 SMNVEV (reference sequence). The DNA for the CDR3 is TGTGCCAGCAGTTTCCTAGACCGCTACACCTTC. Its translation: CASSFLDRYTF.